This note documents a single T cell receptor (beta chain) sequence. V was clipped by 8 bases and J by 4 bases; unmatched bases: 19. CDR1 and CDR2 from the germline V gene are MDHEN and SYDVKM. The length of the CDR3 is 17 residues. The data were taken from a study of blood T cell repertoires in COVID-19. Profiled with immunoSEQ multiplex PCR; TCRdb holds only in-frame clones, not every one. The table records some 220,000 clones, 80% to 85% of them present only once. The clonotype was recovered from a woman between 65 and 79 years old with COVID-19, enrolled during active disease. This rearrangement joins TRBV28 to TRBJ1-1; 7 nucleotides match TRBD1. Sequenced material: peripheral blood. Here the CDR3 reads CASPPRQGSLSITEAFF. The CDR3 bases are TGTGCCAGCCCCCCGCGACAGGGCTCACTTTCGATCACTGAAGCTTTCTTT.